This passage covers 8 T cell receptor beta chains from one sample sequenced in a study of tumor and adjacent non-tumor tissue in lung cancer. No cell sorting was done before RNA was extracted from the tissue. Three rounds of nested PCR, following a modified ARM-PCR protocol, produced the TCRbeta library. MiXCR, run by TCRdb on the multiplex PCR reads, gives a single entry per CDR3 protein. The sample records more than 95,000 distinct CDR3 sequences, approximately 66% being singletons. Sequenced sample: lung tumor tissue. Receptors originate from a man aged 25-40 years with non-small cell lung cancer.

The V call is TRBV11-2, the J call TRBJ2-2, with D unclear. V was clipped by 5 bases and J by 6 bases, with 16 bases between them. Germline assignment: CDR1 SGHAT and CDR2 FQNNGV. The CDR3 consists of 15 residues. CDR3 nucleotides: TGTGCCAGCAGCCCTCAGCCTGACATTGCCGGGGAGCTGTTTTTT. Amino acids: CASSPQPDIAGELFF. Complete variable domain (other parts from reference TRBV11-2 and TRBJ2-2): EAGVAQSPRYKIIEKRQSVAFWCNPISGHATLYWYQQILGQGPKLLIQFQNNGVVDDSQLPKDRFSAERLKGVDSTLKIQPAKLEDSAVYLCASSPQPDIAGELFFGEGSRLTVL.

The chain combines TRBV19 with TRBJ1-5; 11 positions agree with TRBD1. The V gene's germline CDR1 is LNHDA and CDR2 SQIVND (reference sequence). With V trimmed by 11 bases and J by 6 bases, 6 bases remained unmatched. The CDR3 extends over 13 amino acids. The CDR3 nucleotides read TGTGCCTCCCGGGACAGGGGGTTTCAGCCCCAGCATTTT. Translation: CASRDRGFQPQHF. The whole variable domain, remainder taken from reference TRBV19 and TRBJ1-5, is DGGITQSPKYLFRKEGQNVTLSCEQNLNHDAMYWYRQDPGQGLRLIYYSQIVNDFQKGDIAEGYSVSREKKESFPLTVTSAQKNPTAFYLCASRDRGFQPQHFGDGTRLSIL.

V is TRBV29-1 and J is TRBJ2-5; 12 bases match TRBD1. CDR1 and CDR2 from the germline V gene are SQVTM and ANQGSEA. With 8 bases clipped from V and 5 bases from J, the junction kept 12 bases outside the gene matches. The CDR3 spans 15 residues. Here the CDR3 DNA reads TGCAGCCTAGACGCAGGGACAGGGGGCCGGGAGACCCAGTACTTC. Its protein is CSLDAGTGGRETQYF.

A note on this clonotype: The junction differs from germline at one of its ends, possibly a read error. This sequence joins TRBV10-3 and TRBJ2-3, with D possibly matching TRBD2 (7 bases). This CDR3 has 14 amino acids. Germline V CDR1 and CDR2: ENHRY, SYGVKD. The CDR3 spells CAISPGGYTVTQYF. CDR3 sequence (DNA): TGTGCCATTAGTCCGGGGGGCTATACAGTTACGCAGTATTTT.

The CDR3 protein is CASSLDGSGRNTIYF. CDR3 sequence (DNA): TGTGCCAGCAGCTTAGATGGGTCAGGACGAAACACCATATATTTT. V usage is TRBV11-2 and J usage is TRBJ1-3, with no clear D. The germline V gene has CDR1 SGHAT and CDR2 FQNNGV. This CDR3 contains 15 residues. The V and J ends lost 0 bases and 5 bases respectively, with 11 bases between them.

To note about this clonotype: Likely a read error: the CDR3 ends without its conserved phenylalanine or tryptophan. The chain uses TRBV12-3 or TRBV12-4 and TRBJ1-6, with D hard to call. The CDR3 length is 13 residues. V dropped 3 bases and J dropped 10 bases, with 10 bases sitting between them. This CDR3 reads CASSFGRYSPLHL. As DNA, the CDR3 is TGTGCCAGCAGTTTCGGGAGGTACTCACCCCTCCACCTT.

This clonotype occurred a few times. Here the CDR3 omits its conserved ending phenylalanine or tryptophan, so a read error is the likely source. The limits of the CDR3 on the DNA are not certain, so only TCRdb's listed CDR3 is given. The chain has TRBV20-1 and TRBJ2-3; whether TRBD1, the table's D call, matches the DNA was not checked. Both ends counted, the CDR3 spans 13 residues. Germline CDR1 is DFQATT and CDR2 is SNEGSKA (reference sequence). CDR3 sequence reads: CSAFRDQTNTRYS.

This clonotype appeared a few times. The genes are TRBV20-1 and TRBJ2-5; either TRBD1 or TRBD2 may fit D (6 bases each). Germline V CDR1 and CDR2: DFQATT, SNEGSKA (reference sequence). Trimming cost V 4 bases and J 3 bases, with 21 bases left between them. The CDR3 is 16 residues long. The CDR3 here is CSAKGGLAETKETQYF. CDR3 bases: TGCAGTGCTAAAGGGGGACTTGCGGAGACAAAAGAGACCCAGTACTTC.